The 12 T cell receptor beta chains presented below share a single source sample, sequenced in a study of early T cells in non-severe SARS-CoV-2 infection. TCRdb passed the 5' RACE reads through MiXCR, listing each CDR3 protein once. The table shows 90,000 to 120,000 distinct CDR3 sequences, with around 10% occurring only once. The specimen sequenced was whole blood. Source of these receptors: an adult who was a healthcare worker with PCR-confirmed SARS-CoV-2 infection or an uninfected control (not recorded which).

The sample holds many counts of this clonotype. The V gene is TRBV28, the J gene TRBJ1-3; D gene unclear. Per the germline V gene, CDR1 is MDHEN and CDR2 is SYDVKM. V was trimmed by 2 bases and J by 4 bases, leaving 15 bases between them. The CDR3 runs 16 residues. In DNA form, the CDR3 reads TGTGCCAGCAGTTTACGCGCAGGTTTATCCGGAAACACCATATATTTT. Protein product: CASSLRAGLSGNTIYF.

This clonotype appeared a few times. This chain joins TRBV11-2 and TRBJ2-1; 13 nucleotides match TRBD2. The V and J ends lost 3 bases and 7 bases, in that order; junction bases with no gene match: 6. The V gene's germline CDR1 is SGHAT and CDR2 FQNNGV. The length of the CDR3 is 16 residues. CDR3 region: CASSFPLAGGPNEQFF. The CDR3 coding sequence is TGTGCCAGCAGCTTCCCACTAGCGGGAGGGCCAAATGAGCAGTTCTTC.

In this sample, this clonotype turned up a few times. V is TRBV27 and J is TRBJ2-1; 13 bases fit TRBD2. Germline CDR1 and CDR2: MNHEY and SMNVEV (reference sequence). The CDR3 sequence is 17 residues long. V was pared by 3 bases and J by 4 bases, with 6 bases of the junction left unmatched. CDR3 region: CASSFFRTSGSYNEQFF. The CDR3 DNA sequence: TGTGCCAGCAGTTTTTTTAGGACTAGCGGGAGTTACAATGAGCAGTTCTTC.

The chain recombines TRBV5-1 with TRBJ2-2; the D gene is possibly TRBD2 (6 bases). The length of the CDR3 is 15 residues. Trimming pared 3 bases from V and 3 bases from J, leaving 12 bases between. Germline values: CDR1 SGHRS, CDR2 YFSETQ. CDR3 loop: CASSWASGDTGELFF. DNA for the CDR3: TGCGCCAGCAGCTGGGCCTCGGGGGACACCGGGGAGCTGTTTTTT.

This clonotype came up a few times. V is TRBV19 and J is TRBJ1-2; maybe TRBD1 (6 bases). The length of the CDR3 is 14 residues. V was trimmed by 4 bases and J by 2 bases, leaving 11 bases between them. The V gene's germline CDR1 is LNHDA and CDR2 SQIVND (reference sequence). Here the CDR3 DNA reads TGTGCCAGTAGTAGGATCGGACAGAACTATGGCTACACCTTC. Translating gives CASSRIGQNYGYTF.

The chain has TRBV9 and TRBJ1-6; unclear D gene. CDR1 is SGDLS and CDR2 is YYNGEE in the germline V gene. The ends were cut back, 4 bases at V and 11 bases at J, with 10 bases in the middle. The CDR3 is 12 amino acids. This CDR3 reads CASSPSGPPLHF. The CDR3 coding sequence is TGTGCCAGCAGCCCCAGCGGGCCACCCCTCCACTTT.

This clonotype was detected a few times. The genes are TRBV7-9 and TRBJ2-5; D uncertain. This CDR3 is 12 amino acids long. Trimming removed 2 bases from V and 5 bases from J, with 6 bases in between. Per the germline V gene, CDR1 is SEHNR and CDR2 is FQNEAQ (reference sequence). In DNA, the CDR3 is TGTGCCAGCAGCTTAAACGGGGAGACCCAGTACTTC. It translates to CASSLNGETQYF. The complete variable domain, with remaining parts taken from reference TRBV7-9 and TRBJ2-5, reads DTGVSQNPRHKITKRGQNVTFRCDPISEHNRLYWYRQTLGQGPEFLTYFQNEAQLEKSRLLSDRFSAERPKGSFSTLEIQRTEQGDSAMYLCASSLNGETQYFGPGTRLLVL.

In its sample, this clonotype was seen many times. Sequence at one end of the junction differs from germline and may be a read error. The rearrangement uses TRBV27 and TRBJ1-5, with 9 bases identical to TRBD1. The CDR3 has 16 residues. The germline V gene has CDR1 MNHEY and CDR2 SMNVEV (reference sequence). CDR3 in DNA: TGTGCCAGTAGTTTATATGACAGGGGGGCGGGTCAGCCCCAGCATTTT. The encoded protein is CASSLYDRGAGQPQHF.

V gene TRBV12-3 or TRBV12-4 combines with J gene TRBJ1-6; D possibly corresponds to TRBD1 (6 bases). V lost 8 bases and J lost 9, with 17 bases in between. There are 14 residues in the CDR3. The CDR3 protein is CASSLKQGASPLHF. The CDR3 DNA follows: TGTGCCAGCTCCTTAAAACAGGGCGCTTCACCCCTCCACTTT.

The V and J genes are TRBV6-6 and TRBJ2-1, with TRBD1 as a possible D gene (5 bases). The CDR3 has 14 residues. CDR1 is MNHNY and CDR2 is SVGAGI in the germline V gene (reference sequence). V was pared by 7 bases and J by 1 base, with 11 bases between. In nucleotides, the CDR3 is TGTGCCAGCAACCTCAGGGATTCCTACAATGAGCAGTTCTTC. Its translation is CASNLRDSYNEQFF.

A word on this clonotype: A much bigger clone sits one base away, suggesting this may be a read error. The chain couples TRBV5-1 to TRBJ1-1, with D unclear. Germline CDR1 is SGHRS and CDR2 is YFSETQ. This CDR3 spans 15 amino acids. CDR3 sequence reads: CASSLSGRVNTEASF. In DNA, the CDR3 is TGCGCCAGCAGCTTGTCTGGACGGGTGAACACTGAAGCTTCCTTT. The full variable domain, rest sourced from reference TRBV5-1 and TRBJ1-1, is KAGVTQTPRYLIKTRGQQVTLSCSPISGHRSVSWYQQTPGQGLQFLFEYFSETQRNKGNFPGRFSGRQFSNSRSEMNVSTLELGDSALYLCASSLSGRVNTEASFGQGTRLTVV.

The chain recombines TRBV6-2 or TRBV6-3 with TRBJ1-6; D is possibly TRBD1 (6 bases). The CDR3 length is 16 residues. Trimming cost V 0 bases and J 9 bases, with 15 bases left between them. Germline V gives CDR1 MNHEY, CDR2 SVGEGT. CDR3 sequence: CASSYSQGHAGSPLHF. The CDR3 coding sequence is TGTGCCAGCAGTTACTCGCAGGGACACGCCGGTTCACCCCTCCACTTT.